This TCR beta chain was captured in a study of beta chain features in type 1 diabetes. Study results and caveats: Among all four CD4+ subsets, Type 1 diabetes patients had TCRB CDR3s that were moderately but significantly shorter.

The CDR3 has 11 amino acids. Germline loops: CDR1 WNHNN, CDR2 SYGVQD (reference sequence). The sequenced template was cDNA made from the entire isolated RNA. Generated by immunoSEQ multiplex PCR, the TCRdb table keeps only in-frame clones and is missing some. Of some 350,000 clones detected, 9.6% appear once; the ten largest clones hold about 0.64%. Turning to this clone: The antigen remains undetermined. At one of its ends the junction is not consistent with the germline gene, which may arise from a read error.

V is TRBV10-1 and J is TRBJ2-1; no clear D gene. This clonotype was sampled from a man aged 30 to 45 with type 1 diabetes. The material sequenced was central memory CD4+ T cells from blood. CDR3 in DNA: TGTGCCATCAGTGGCCAGGCCCATCAGTTCTTC. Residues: CAISGQAHQFF.